This T cell receptor beta chain was identified during a study of cytomegalovirus exposure and HLA in healthy donors (dated by TCRdb to about 2017). Regarding the research as a whole: In an earlier analysis of about 560 of the donors, 276 Gb of sequence data and some 120 million unique TCR beta sequences from roughly 190 million T cells were reported. In addition to the first cohort of roughly 670 subjects, a separate validation cohort of over 90 different subjects was used. About 280 gigabases of sequencing data and around 87 million unique TCR sequences were included in an early release covering around 600 HLA-typed donors. The number of typed donors differed by locus: roughly 629-640 for A, B, C, DRB1 and DQB1; approximately 520 for DQA1; over 600 for DPA1; and around 490 for DPB1. Several DR-DQ haplotypes were handled as single units for association and clustering because linkage in the cohort was strong. Class I and class II HLA loci were covered by the typing at four-digit resolution. A later genetic analysis took genome-wide SNP genotypes for about 65% of the 666 donors and used that subset as a discovery cohort. Of the approximately 400 genotyped donors, 75% to 85% were placed in the genetic ancestry cluster associated with self-reported Caucasian donors. The study aimed to test whether signatures of past pathogen exposure could be identified by cataloging public T cell receptors. Every discovery cohort repertoire had been produced on one sequencing platform. A later analysis re-examined previously published TCR beta repertoires from just over 650 donors and added high-resolution HLA genotyping to investigate patterns of TCR occurrence. On average, roughly 250,000 unique TCR beta nucleotide sequences were sequenced per donor among more than 350 genotyped donors of the cohort, with roughly 19% of those sequences being non-productive. The study combined high-throughput TCR immunosequencing, statistical association of individual TCRs with disease status, and machine learning to predict cytomegalovirus infection status. The study used immunosequencing to profile the T cell repertoires of more than 650 subjects and linked those repertoires to cytomegalovirus serostatus. Rather than using new phenotypic data, the later analysis identified candidate immune exposures from TCR beta sequences and from how often those sequences occurred across donors. Alongside the repertoire data, information on donor age, sex, ethnicity and CMV serostatus was compiled. To decide whether each TCR beta V gene segment behaved as functional or pseudogenic, an earlier analysis of some 600 of the donors relied on high-throughput TCR beta sequencing. Overall results and qualifications from the work: An earlier analysis of roughly 570 of the donors showed that most TCR beta V segments appeared in productive rearrangements either about 87% or about 30% of the time, which broadly matched IMGT annotations. Most TCR sequences were observed very rarely across donors, whereas some public TCRs were present in many individuals. According to the authors, the approach could potentially be generalized to other disease states and immunological phenotypes. Only TCR beta chains were sequenced in this cohort, and the absence of alpha or paired-chain data limited detectable features. A few of the identified cytomegalovirus-associated TCR beta chains were confirmed in vitro to be specific for cytomegalovirus antigens. The study listed 164 TCR beta chains as associated with cytomegalovirus. Correlated functional status among segregating V segments might be attributable to linkage disequilibrium, but an unknown experimental factor could not be ruled out. According to a later analysis, parvovirus B19, influenza, CMV and Epstein-Barr virus appeared linked to several top co-occurrence clusters. HLA typing was unavailable for some donors at each locus, so association tests used only the typed subset. A cluster of highly shared sequence variants was judged likely to represent a technical artifact of the sequencing pipeline. Because counts were too low, about 15 rarely observed V segments, including chromosome 9 orphons, were left out of the earlier analysis of over 550 of the donors. A later analysis associated approximately 17,000 TCR beta sequences with specific HLA alleles at a false discovery rate of 0.05. In a later analysis, TCR association rates were found to vary across HLA loci, with the most associated TCRs seen for DRB1 alleles and the fewest for HLA-C alleles. Immune exposure information for the cohort was limited to CMV serostatus. Most CMV-associated TCR beta chains appeared to be HLA-restricted in a later analysis, and the HLA associations seemed to be driven largely by CMV exposure. The 87-base-pair reads could not distinguish some IMGT-functional V segments, including TRBV6-2 and TRBV6-3, so those segments were excluded. When HLA alleles, especially DR and DQ, strongly co-occurred, attributing TCR associations to individual alleles was difficult. According to a later genetic analysis, donors in an Asian-associated ancestry cluster had fewer N-insertions in productive TCRs than the approximately 700-donor mean. V-gene and J-gene trimming of TCR beta chains was associated with a missense DCLRE1C variant in a later genetic analysis, and the association was replicated in an independent cohort. Cytomegalovirus status was reported to be diagnosed by the classifier with high specificity and sensitivity in both the original and validation cohorts. The presence/absence analyses assumed that sequencing depth was roughly uniform across donors, and that assumption may not be true. A further reported finding was that TCR beta sequences accurately predicted the HLA-A and HLA-B alleles for most subjects in the first cohort. A later analysis found that HLA-associated TCR beta chains were more clonally expanded and had lower generation probabilities than equally common non-associated chains.

Receptor libraries were prepared by the immunoSEQ multiplex PCR assay. For the multiplex PCR, a mixture combining 60 forward primers for TCR Vbeta segments and 13 reverse primers for TCR Jbeta segments was used. Amplification of the CDR3 region of rearranged TCR beta genes was performed with a multiplex PCR assay on genomic DNA. The Illumina HiSeq System was used to sequence the amplified TCR beta libraries as 87-base-pair reads. Concerning the study's data processing: Across the roughly 700 repertoires, a later analysis counted tens of millions of unique TCR beta chains, around 11 million of which were shared by at least two donors. A nearest-neighbor algorithm error-corrected the raw reads and collapsed the reads into unique sequences, merging closely related sequences to remove PCR and sequencing errors. V, D and J gene segments were assigned by aligning CDR3 sequences to IMGT reference sequences. For a sequence to be retained, a match of at least six nucleotides to both a V gene segment and a J gene segment was required. A rearrangement was called productive if the CDR3 had no stop codons and remained in frame with V and J, and every other rearrangement was called non-productive. Following IMGT convention, CDR3 was defined as the stretch from the second conserved V-encoded cysteine up to the conserved J-encoded phenylalanine. The earlier analysis of 550 to 650 of the donors excluded any sequence lacking an unambiguous match to a single V gene segment. An earlier analysis of some 610 of the donors called V segments functional above 56.7% productive rearrangements and segregating when the between-donor standard deviation exceeded 5%. A statistical classification framework was built for diagnosing cytomegalovirus status from the catalog of TCR beta chain sequences. V and J gene assignment, in a later analysis, came from comparing TCR nucleotide sequences with IMGT/GENE-DB human TR gene sequences. In a later analysis, CDR3 sequences and most-parsimonious VDJ recombination scenarios were assigned using the TCRdist pipeline. A later analysis defined each TCR beta chain by its CDR3 amino acid sequence plus V-gene family, and excluded reads lacking a unique V-gene family. A later analysis removed several hundred highly shared, low-generation-probability nucleotide sequences to deal with suspected cross-contamination and a sequencing artifact. In a later analysis, a clonal expansion index was calculated for each public chain from normalized within-repertoire ranks of inferred template counts. In a later analysis, generation probabilities were computed using a VDJ recombination model fitted to out-of-frame rearrangements, and the results were checked against IGoR. In a later analysis, TCR-TCR, TCR-HLA and TCR-CMV co-occurrence was scored with hypergeometric tests, and a repertoire-size bias correction was applied to TCR pairs. A later analysis estimated false discovery rates by permuting HLA or CMV assignments 20 times. In a later analysis, co-occurring TCRs were grouped using DBSCAN, and TCRdist sequence similarity was added for clustering within HLA-allele-positive subsets. For co-occurrence clustering, repertoires with fewer than 30,000 or more than 120,000 public chains were excluded, along with five repertoires with anomalous nucleotide sharing. Held by TCRdb, this immuneACCESS table contains in-frame sequences only and omits some clones. Under half of the omission traces to an unresolved V gene where checked; the cause of the rest is unknown. That table furnishes V, J and clone size, whereas the DNA furnished D and trimming. This sample comprises 100,000 to 150,000 clones, more than 65% of them detected only once. 3.5% to 4.5% of the sample comes from the top ten.

Deletion took 10 bases off V and 0 bases off J, with a span of 9 bases between the germline ends. Spanning cysteine to phenylalanine, the CDR3 consists of 13 amino acids. The entry retains the CDR3 DNA only, 39 bases that are in frame from base 1. From the germline V gene (reference sequence), CDR1 is LNHDA and CDR2 is SQIVND. As concerns this clone: Its recognized antigen is unknown. No clone much larger than this one lies a single base away; base qualities are absent.

In total, around 600 healthy bone marrow donors made up the cohort. Cohort members were all nominally healthy when sampled, although unrecorded immune exposures were likely present. The donor tested CMV seropositive, placing the donor among the approximately 290 seropositive members of the cohort. A peripheral blood sample was provided by each donor, and peripheral blood mononuclear cells were used for TCR beta sequencing. The Qiagen DNeasy Blood Extraction Kit was used to extract genomic DNA from the blood cell samples. The chain couples TRBV19 to TRBJ1-4; there is no confident call for the D gene. This clonotype originated in a man aged 18 to 30 in good health and CMV-seropositive. Sequenced material: PBMCs. The CDR3 in this case is CATSLSTNEKLFF. The nucleotides are TGTGCCACCTCACTATCAACTAATGAAAAACTGTTTTTT.